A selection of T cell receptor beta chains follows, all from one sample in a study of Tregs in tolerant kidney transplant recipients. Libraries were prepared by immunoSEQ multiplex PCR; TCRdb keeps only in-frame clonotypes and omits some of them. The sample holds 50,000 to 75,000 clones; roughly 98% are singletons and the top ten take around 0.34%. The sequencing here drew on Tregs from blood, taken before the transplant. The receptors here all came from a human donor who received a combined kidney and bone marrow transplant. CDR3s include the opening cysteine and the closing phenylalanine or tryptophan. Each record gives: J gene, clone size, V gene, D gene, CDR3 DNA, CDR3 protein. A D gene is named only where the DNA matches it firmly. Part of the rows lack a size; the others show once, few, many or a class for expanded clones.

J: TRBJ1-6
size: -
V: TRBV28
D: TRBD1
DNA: TGTGCCAGCAGTTTAACCAGGGGACAGGGGGGATGGTCACCCCTCCACTTT
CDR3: CASSLTRGQGGWSPLHF

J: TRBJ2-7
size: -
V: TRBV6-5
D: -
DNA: TGTGCCAGCAGTAAAAACCGGGACACCCTCTACGAGCAGTACTTC
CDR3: CASSKNRDTLYEQYF

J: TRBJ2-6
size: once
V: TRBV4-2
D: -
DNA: TGTGCCAGCAGCCAAGAGGTAGTAGTAAATACTGGGGCCAACGTCCTGACTTTC
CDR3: CASSQEVVVNTGANVLTF

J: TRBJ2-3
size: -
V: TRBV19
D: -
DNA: TGTGCCAGTAGTACCCCCGAACCCGATAGCGTAGATACGCAGTATTTT
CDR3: CASSTPEPDSVDTQYF

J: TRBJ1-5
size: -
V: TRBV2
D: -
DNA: TGTGCCAGCAGGGAGAATCAGCCCCAGCATTTT
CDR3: CASRENQPQHF

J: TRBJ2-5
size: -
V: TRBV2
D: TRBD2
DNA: TGTGCCAGCAAGTTAAGCCGGACTAGCGGGGTGTGGGAGACCCAGTACTTC
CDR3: CASKLSRTSGVWETQYF

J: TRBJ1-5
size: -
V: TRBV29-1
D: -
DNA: TGCAGCGTATCGAGGGATGGCAATCAGCCCCAGCATTTT
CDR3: CSVSRDGNQPQHF

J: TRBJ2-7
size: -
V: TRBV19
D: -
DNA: TGTGCCAGCAGGGGACCAGGGGTGGGCCAGCAGTACTTC
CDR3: CASRGPGVGQQYF

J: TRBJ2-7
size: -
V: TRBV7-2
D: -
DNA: TGTGCCAGCAGCTTAGCATCAGGTTCCTACGAGCAGTACTTC
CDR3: CASSLASGSYEQYF

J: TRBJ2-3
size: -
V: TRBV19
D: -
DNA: TGTGCCAGTAGTATGGGCACCCGAGCAGATACGCAGTATTTT
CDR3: CASSMGTRADTQYF

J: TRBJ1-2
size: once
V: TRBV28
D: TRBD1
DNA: TGTGCCAGCAGCCCTAGGAGGGACAGGGAAGAGGGCTACACCTTC
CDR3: CASSPRRDREEGYTF

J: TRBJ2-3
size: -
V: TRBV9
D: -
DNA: TGTGCCAGCTCCGAAGCAGGGAGGACAGATACGCAGTATTTT
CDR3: CASSEAGRTDTQYF

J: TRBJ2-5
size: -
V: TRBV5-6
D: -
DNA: TGTGCCAGCAGCTCTAGGAGGCTATTAGAGACCCAGTACTTC
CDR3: CASSSRRLLETQYF

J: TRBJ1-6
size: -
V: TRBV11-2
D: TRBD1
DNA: TGTGCCAGCAGCTTATCCGGACAGGGGGCCGGTGATTCACCCCTCCACTTT
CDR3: CASSLSGQGAGDSPLHF

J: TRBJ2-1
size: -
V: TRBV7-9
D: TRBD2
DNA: TGTGCCAGCAGCTTAGCGCTAGCGGGGGCCTACAATGAGCAGTTCTTC
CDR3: CASSLALAGAYNEQFF

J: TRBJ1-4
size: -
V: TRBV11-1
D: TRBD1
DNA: TGTGCCAGCAGCCGGAGACAGGGCGGAGTTGAAAAACTGTTTTTT
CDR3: CASSRRQGGVEKLFF

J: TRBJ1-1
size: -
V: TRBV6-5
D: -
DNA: TGTGCCAGCAGTTACTCTAGGCAGGTGAACACTGAAGCTTTCTTT
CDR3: CASSYSRQVNTEAFF

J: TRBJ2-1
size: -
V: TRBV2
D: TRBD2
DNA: TGTGCCACCCAGGGTGGACTAGCGGGACCCAATGAGCAGTTCTTC
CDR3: CATQGGLAGPNEQFF

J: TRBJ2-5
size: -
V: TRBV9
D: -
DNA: TGTGCCAGCAGCGTAGCTGCCGGGGGTCCTACCGAGACCCAGTACTTC
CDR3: CASSVAAGGPTETQYF

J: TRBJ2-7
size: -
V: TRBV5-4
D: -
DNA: TGTGCCAGCAGCTTGGGCGGGGGCAGCTCCTACGAGCAGTACTTC
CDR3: CASSLGGGSSYEQYF

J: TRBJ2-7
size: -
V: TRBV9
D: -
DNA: TGTGCCAGCAGCGTCGGGCTAGCCGGCTACGAGCAGTACTTC
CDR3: CASSVGLAGYEQYF

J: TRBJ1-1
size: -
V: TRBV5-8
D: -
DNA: TGTGCCAGCAGCTTGCTGGGGCGGACTGAAGCTTTCTTT
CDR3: CASSLLGRTEAFF